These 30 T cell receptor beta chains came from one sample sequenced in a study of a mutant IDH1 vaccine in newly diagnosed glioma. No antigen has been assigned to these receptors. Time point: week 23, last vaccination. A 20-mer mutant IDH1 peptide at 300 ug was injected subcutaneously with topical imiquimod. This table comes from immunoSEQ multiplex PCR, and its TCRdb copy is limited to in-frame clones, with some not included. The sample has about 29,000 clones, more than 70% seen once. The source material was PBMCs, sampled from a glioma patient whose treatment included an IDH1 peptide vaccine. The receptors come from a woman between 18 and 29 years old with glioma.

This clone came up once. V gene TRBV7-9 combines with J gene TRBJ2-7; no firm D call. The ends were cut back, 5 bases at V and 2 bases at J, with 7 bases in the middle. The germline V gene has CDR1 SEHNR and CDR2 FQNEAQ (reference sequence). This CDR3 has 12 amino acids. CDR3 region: CASSLRTYEQYF. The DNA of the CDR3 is TGTGCCAGCAGCCTCCGGACCTACGAGCAGTACTTC. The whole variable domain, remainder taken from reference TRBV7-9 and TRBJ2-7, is DTGVSQNPRHKITKRGQNVTFRCDPISEHNRLYWYRQTLGQGPEFLTYFQNEAQLEKSRLLSDRFSAERPKGSFSTLEIQRTEQGDSAMYLCASSLRTYEQYFGPGTRLTVT.

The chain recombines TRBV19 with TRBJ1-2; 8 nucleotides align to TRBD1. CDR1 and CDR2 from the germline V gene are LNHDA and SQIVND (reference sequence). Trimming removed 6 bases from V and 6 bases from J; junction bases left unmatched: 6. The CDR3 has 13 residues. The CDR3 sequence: CASSRTGIDGYTF. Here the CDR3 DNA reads TGTGCCAGTAGCCGGACAGGGATTGATGGCTACACCTTC.

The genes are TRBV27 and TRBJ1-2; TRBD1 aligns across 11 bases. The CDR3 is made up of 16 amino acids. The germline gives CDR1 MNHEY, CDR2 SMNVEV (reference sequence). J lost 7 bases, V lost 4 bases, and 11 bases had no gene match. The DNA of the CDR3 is TGTGCCAGCAGTTCTACCTCCGGGGACAGGGGGGGTGGCTACACCTTC. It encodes CASSSTSGDRGGGYTF.

The CDR3 bases are TGTGCCAGCAGCCTCAGGGTACCCCTGAACACTGAAGCTTTCTTT. As protein: CASSLRVPLNTEAFF. The chain couples TRBV5-8 to TRBJ1-1; D might be TRBD1 (5 bases). The germline gives CDR1 SGHTS, CDR2 YDEGEE. CDR3 length equals 15 residues. V was clipped by 4 bases and J by 0 bases, with 13 bases between them.

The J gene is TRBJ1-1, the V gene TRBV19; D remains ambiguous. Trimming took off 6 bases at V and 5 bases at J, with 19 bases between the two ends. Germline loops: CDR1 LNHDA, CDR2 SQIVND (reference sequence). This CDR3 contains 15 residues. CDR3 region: CASSPWEGWVTEAFF. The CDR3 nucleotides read TGTGCCAGTAGCCCCTGGGAGGGTTGGGTTACTGAAGCTTTCTTT.

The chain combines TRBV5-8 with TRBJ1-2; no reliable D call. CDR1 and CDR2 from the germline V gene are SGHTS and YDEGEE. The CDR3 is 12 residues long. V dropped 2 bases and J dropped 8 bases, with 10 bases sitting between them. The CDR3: CASSFPPMGYTF. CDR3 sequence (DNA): TGTGCCAGCAGCTTCCCTCCCATGGGCTACACCTTC. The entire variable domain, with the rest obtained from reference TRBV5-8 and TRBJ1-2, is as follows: EAGVTQSPTHLIKTRGQQATLRCSPISGHTSVYWYQQALGLGLQFLLWYDEGEERNRGNFPPRFSGRQFPNYSSELNVNALELEDSALYLCASSFPPMGYTFGSGTRLTVV.

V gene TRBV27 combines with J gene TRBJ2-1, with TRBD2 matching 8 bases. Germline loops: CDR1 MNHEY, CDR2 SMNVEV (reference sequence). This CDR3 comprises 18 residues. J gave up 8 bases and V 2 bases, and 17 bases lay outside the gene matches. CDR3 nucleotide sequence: TGTGCCAGCAGTTTACCCTCCGCGAGCGGGAGAACAACTGATGAGCAGTTCTTC. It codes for CASSLPSASGRTTDEQFF.

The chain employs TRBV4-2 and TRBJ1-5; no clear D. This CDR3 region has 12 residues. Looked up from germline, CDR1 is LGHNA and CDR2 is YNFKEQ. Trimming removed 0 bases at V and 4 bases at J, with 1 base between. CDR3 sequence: CASSQENQPQHF. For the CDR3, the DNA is TGTGCCAGCAGCCAAGAAAATCAGCCCCAGCATTTT.

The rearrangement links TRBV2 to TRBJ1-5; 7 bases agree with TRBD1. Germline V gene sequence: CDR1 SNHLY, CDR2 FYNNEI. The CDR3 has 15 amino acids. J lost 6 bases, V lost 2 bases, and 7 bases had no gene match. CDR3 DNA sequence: TGTGCCAGCAGTGAATTCCGTTACAGGGGTCAGCCCCAGCATTTT. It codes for CASSEFRYRGQPQHF.

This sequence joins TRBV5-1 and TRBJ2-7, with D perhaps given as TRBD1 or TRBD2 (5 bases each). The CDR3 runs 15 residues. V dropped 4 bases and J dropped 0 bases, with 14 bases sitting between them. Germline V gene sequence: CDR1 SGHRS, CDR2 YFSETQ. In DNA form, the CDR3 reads TGCGCCAGCAGCCCGGGGACCGCAAGCTCCTACGAGCAGTACTTC. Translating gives CASSPGTASSYEQYF. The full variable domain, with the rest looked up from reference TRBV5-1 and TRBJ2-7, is KAGVTQTPRYLIKTRGQQVTLSCSPISGHRSVSWYQQTPGQGLQFLFEYFSETQRNKGNFPGRFSGRQFSNSRSEMNVSTLELGDSALYLCASSPGTASSYEQYFGPGTRLTVT.

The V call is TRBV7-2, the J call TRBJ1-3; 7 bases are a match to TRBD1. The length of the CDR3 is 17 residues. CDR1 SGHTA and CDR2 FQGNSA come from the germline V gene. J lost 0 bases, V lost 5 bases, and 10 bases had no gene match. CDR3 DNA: TGTGCCAGCAGCGACCGGAACAGGGGAGCCTCTGGAAACACCATATATTTT. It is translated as CASSDRNRGASGNTIYF.

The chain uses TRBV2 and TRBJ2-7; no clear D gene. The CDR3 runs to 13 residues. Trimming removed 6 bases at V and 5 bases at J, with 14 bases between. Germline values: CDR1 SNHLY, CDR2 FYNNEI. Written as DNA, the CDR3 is TGTGCCAGCAGCCCCGAAGGGCAGGACGAGCAGTACTTC. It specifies CASSPEGQDEQYF.

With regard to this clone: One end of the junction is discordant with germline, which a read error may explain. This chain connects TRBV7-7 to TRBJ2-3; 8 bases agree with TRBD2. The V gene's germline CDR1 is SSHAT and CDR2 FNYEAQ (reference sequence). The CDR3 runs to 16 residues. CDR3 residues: CASSPMTLRGADTQYF. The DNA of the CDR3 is TGTGCTAGCAGCCCTATGACTTTGCGGGGGGCGGATACGCAGTATTTT. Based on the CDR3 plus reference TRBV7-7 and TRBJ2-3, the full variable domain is GAGVSQSPRYKVTKRGQDVTLRCDPISSHATLYWYQQALGQGPEFLTYFNYEAQPDKSGLPSDRFSAERPEGSISTLTIQRTEQRDSAMYRCASSPMTLRGADTQYFGPGTRLTVL.

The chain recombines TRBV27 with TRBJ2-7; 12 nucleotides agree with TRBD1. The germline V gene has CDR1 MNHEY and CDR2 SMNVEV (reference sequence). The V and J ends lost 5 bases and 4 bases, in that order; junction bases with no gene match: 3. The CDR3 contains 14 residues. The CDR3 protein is CASSQGQGAYEQYF. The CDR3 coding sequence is TGTGCCAGCAGTCAGGGACAGGGGGCTTACGAGCAGTACTTC.

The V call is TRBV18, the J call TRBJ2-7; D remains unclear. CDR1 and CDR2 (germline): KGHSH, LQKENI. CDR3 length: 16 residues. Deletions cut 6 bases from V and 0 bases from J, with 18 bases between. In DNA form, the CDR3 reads TGTGCCAGCTCGCAGGAACCCCCCGGGTCCTCCTACGAGCAGTACTTC. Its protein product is CASSQEPPGSSYEQYF.

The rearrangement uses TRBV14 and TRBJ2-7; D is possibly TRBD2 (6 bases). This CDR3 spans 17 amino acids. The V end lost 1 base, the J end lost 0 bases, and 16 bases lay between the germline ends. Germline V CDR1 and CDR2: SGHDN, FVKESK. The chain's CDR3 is CASSQGGRGTSSYEQYF. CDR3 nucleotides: TGTGCCAGCAGCCAAGGGGGCCGGGGGACCAGCTCCTACGAGCAGTACTTC.

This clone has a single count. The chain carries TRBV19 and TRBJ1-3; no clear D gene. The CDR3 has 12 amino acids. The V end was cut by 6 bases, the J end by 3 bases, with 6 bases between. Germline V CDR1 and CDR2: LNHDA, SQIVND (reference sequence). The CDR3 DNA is TGTGCCAGTAGCCCCAGTGGAAACACCATATATTTT. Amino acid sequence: CASSPSGNTIYF. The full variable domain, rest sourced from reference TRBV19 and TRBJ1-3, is DGGITQSPKYLFRKEGQNVTLSCEQNLNHDAMYWYRQDPGQGLRLIYYSQIVNDFQKGDIAEGYSVSREKKESFPLTVTSAQKNPTAFYLCASSPSGNTIYFGEGSWLTVV.

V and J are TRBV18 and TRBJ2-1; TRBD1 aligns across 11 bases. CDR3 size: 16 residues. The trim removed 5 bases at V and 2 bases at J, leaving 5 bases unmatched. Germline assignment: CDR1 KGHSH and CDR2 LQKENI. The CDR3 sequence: CASSVPGQGAYNEQFF. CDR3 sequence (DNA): TGTGCCAGCTCAGTCCCGGGACAGGGGGCCTACAATGAGCAGTTCTTC.

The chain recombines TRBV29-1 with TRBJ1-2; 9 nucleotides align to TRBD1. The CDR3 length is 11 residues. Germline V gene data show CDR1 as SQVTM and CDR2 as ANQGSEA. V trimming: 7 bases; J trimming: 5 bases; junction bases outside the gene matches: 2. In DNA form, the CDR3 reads TGCAGCGCAGGGACAGGGTATGGCTACACCTTC. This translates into CSAGTGYGYTF.

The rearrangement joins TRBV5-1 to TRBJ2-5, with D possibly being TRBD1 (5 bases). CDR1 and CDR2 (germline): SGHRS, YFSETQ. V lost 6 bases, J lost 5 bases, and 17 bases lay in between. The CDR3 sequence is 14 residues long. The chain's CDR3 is CASTRGRVEETQYF. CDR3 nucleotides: TGCGCCAGCACTAGAGGCAGGGTGGAGGAGACCCAGTACTTC. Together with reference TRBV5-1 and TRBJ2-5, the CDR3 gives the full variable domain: KAGVTQTPRYLIKTRGQQVTLSCSPISGHRSVSWYQQTPGQGLQFLFEYFSETQRNKGNFPGRFSGRQFSNSRSEMNVSTLELGDSALYLCASTRGRVEETQYFGPGTRLLVL.

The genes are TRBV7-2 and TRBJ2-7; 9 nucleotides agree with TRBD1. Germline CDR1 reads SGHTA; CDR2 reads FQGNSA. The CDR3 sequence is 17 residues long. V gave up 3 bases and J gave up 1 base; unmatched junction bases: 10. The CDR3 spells CASSFVGSTGGSYEQYF. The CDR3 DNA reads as TGTGCCAGCAGCTTTGTGGGGTCGACAGGGGGATCCTACGAGCAGTACTTC.

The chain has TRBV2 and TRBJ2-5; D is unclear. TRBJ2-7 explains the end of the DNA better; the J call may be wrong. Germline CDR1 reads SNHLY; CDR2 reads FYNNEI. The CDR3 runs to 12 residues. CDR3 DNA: TGTGCCAGCAGACAGATCTCCTACGAGCAGTACTTC. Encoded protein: CASRQISYEQYF.

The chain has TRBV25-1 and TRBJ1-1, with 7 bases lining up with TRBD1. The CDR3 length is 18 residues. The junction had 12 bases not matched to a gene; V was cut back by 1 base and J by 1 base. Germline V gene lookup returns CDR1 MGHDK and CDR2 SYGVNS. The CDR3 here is CASSEFQAAGTANTEAFF. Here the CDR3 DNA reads TGTGCCAGCAGTGAATTCCAGGCTGCGGGGACAGCGAACACTGAAGCTTTCTTT. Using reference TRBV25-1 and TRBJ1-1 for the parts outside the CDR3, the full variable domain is EADIYQTPRYLVIGTGKKITLECSQTMGHDKMYWYQQDPGMELHLIHYSYGVNSTEKGDLSSESTVSRIRTEHFPLTLESARPSHTSQYLCASSEFQAAGTANTEAFFGQGTRLTVV.

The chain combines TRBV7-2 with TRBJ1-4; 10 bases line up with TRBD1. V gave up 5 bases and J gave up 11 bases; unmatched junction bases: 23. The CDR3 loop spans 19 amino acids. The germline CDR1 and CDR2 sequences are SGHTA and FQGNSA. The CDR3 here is CASSLLPRGPGTGADKLFF. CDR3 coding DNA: TGTGCCAGCAGCCTATTACCCAGAGGGCCCGGGACAGGGGCCGACAAACTGTTTTTT.

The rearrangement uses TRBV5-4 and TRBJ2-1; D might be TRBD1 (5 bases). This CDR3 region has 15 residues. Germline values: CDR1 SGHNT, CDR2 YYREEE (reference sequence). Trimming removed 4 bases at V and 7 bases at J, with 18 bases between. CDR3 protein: CASSPGMGPGNEQFF. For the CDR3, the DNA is TGTGCCAGCAGCCCGGGTATGGGGCCCGGAAATGAGCAGTTCTTC.

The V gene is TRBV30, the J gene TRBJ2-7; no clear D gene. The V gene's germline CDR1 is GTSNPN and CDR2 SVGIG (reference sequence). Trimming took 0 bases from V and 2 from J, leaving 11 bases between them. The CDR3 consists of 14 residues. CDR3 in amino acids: CAWSVSLGTYEQYF. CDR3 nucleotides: TGTGCCTGGAGTGTTAGCCTGGGTACCTACGAGCAGTACTTC.

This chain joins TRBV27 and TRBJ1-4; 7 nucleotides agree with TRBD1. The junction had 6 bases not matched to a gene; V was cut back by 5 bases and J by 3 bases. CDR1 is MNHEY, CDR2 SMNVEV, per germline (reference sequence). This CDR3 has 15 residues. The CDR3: CASSRGGLSNEKLFF. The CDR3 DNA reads TGTGCCAGCAGTAGAGGGGGCCTATCTAATGAAAAACTGTTTTTT.

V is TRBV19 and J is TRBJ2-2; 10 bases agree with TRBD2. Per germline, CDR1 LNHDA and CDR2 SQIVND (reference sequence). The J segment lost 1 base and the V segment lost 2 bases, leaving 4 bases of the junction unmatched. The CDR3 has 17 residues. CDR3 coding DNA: TGTGCCAGTAGTATAACCCGACTAGCGGGGAACACCGGGGAGCTGTTTTTT. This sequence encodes CASSITRLAGNTGELFF.

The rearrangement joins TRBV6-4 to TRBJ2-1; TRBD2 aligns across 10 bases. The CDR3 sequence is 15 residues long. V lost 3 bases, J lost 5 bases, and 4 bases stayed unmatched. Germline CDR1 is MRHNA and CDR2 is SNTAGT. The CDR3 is CASSERAGGNNEQFF. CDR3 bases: TGTGCCAGCAGTGAGAGAGCGGGGGGGAACAATGAGCAGTTCTTC.

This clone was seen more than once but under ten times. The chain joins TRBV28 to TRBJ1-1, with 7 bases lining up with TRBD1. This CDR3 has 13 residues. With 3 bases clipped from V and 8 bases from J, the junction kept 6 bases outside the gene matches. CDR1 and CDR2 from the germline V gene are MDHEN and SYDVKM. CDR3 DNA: TGTGCCAGCAGTTTGGGGGGACAGAGAGAAGCTTTCTTT. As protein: CASSLGGQREAFF.